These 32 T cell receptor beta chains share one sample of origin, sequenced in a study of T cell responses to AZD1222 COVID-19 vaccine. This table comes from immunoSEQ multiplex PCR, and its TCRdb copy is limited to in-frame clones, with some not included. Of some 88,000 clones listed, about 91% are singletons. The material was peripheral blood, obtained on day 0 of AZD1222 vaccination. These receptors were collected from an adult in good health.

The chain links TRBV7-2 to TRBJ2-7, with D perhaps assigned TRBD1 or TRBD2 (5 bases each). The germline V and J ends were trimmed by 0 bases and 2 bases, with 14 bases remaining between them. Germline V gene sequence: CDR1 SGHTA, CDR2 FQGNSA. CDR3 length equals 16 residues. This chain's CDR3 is CASSLAFLLGAYEQYF. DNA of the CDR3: TGTGCCAGCAGCTTAGCTTTCCTTCTGGGGGCCTACGAGCAGTACTTC.

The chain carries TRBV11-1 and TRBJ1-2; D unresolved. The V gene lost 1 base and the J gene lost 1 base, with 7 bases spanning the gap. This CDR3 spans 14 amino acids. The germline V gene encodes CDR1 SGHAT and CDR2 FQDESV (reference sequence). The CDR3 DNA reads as TGTGCCAGCAGCTTAGATAATCTTAACTATGGCTACACCTTC. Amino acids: CASSLDNLNYGYTF.

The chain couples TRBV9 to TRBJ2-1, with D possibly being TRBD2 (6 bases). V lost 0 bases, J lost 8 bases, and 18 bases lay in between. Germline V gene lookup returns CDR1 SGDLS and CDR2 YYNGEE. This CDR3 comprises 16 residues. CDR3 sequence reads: CASSVAPGLLDHEQFF. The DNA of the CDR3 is TGTGCCAGCAGCGTAGCTCCGGGACTCTTGGACCATGAGCAGTTCTTC.

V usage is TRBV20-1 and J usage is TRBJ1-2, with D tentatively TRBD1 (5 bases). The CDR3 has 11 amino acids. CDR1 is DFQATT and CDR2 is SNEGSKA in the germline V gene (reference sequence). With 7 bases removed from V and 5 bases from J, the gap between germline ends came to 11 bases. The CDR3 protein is CSVTDSYGYTF. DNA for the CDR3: TGCAGTGTTACCGACAGTTATGGCTACACCTTC.

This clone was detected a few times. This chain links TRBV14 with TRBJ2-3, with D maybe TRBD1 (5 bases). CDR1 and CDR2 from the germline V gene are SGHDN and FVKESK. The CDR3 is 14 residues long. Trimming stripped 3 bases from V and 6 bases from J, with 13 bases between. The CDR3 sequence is CASSHPGPWDTQYF. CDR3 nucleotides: TGTGCCAGCAGCCACCCAGGGCCATGGGATACGCAGTATTTT.

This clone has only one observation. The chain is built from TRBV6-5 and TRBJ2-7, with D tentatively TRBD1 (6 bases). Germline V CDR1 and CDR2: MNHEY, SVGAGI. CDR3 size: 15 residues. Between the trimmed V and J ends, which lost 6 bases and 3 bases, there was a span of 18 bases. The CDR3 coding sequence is TGTGCCAGCAGGGGGGCAAGTACGGGGATCTACGAGCAGTACTTC. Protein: CASRGASTGIYEQYF.

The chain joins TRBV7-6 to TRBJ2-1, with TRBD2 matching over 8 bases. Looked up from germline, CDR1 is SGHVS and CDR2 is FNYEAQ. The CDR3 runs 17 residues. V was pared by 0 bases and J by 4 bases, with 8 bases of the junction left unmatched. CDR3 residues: CASSLAGRGRRYNEQFF. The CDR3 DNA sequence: TGTGCCAGCAGCTTAGCGGGGCGCGGGAGGCGGTACAATGAGCAGTTCTTC.

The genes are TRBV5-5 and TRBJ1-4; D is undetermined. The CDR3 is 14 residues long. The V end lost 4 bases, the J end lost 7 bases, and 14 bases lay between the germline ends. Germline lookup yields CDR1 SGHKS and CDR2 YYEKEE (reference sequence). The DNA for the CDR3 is TGTGCCAGCAGCGTGGGGAGTCTGGCTGAAAAACTGTTTTTT. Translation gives CASSVGSLAEKLFF.

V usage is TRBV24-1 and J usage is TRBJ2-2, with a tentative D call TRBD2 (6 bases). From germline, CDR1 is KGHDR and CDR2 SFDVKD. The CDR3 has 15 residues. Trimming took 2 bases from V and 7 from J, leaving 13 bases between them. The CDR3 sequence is CATSDSRQGGGELFF. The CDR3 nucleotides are TGTGCCACCAGTGATTCACGGCAGGGAGGCGGGGAGCTGTTTTTT.

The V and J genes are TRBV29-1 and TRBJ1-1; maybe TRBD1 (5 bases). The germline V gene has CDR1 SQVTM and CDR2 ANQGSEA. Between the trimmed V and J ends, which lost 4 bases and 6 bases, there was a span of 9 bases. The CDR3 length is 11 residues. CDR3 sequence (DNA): TGCAGCGTTGGTCAGGGCGCTGAAGCTTTCTTT. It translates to CSVGQGAEAFF. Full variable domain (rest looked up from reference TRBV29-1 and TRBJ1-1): SAVISQKPSRDICQRGTSLTIQCQVDSQVTMMFWYRQQPGQSLTLIATANQGSEATYESGFVIDKFPISRPNLTFSTLTVSNMSPEDSSIYLCSVGQGAEAFFGQGTRLTVV.

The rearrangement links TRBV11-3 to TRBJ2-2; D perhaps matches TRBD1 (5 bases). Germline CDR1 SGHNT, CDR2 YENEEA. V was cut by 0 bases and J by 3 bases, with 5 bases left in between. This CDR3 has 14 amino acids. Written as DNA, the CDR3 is TGTGCCAGCAGCTTAGACAGGGACACCGGGGAGCTGTTTTTT. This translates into CASSLDRDTGELFF.

The CDR3 region is CSGIYNEQFF. Here the CDR3 DNA reads TGCAGCGGGATCTACAATGAGCAGTTCTTC. The chain uses TRBV20-1 and TRBJ2-1, with a possible D match to TRBD2 (5 bases). The germline CDR1 and CDR2 sequences are DFQATT and SNEGSKA (reference sequence). This CDR3 region has 10 residues.

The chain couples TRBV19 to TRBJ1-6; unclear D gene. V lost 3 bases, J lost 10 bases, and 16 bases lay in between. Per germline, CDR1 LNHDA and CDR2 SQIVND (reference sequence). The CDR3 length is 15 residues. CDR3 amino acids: CASSMAPSGVSPLHF. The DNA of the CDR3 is TGTGCCAGTAGTATGGCGCCCTCCGGGGTCTCACCCCTCCACTTT.

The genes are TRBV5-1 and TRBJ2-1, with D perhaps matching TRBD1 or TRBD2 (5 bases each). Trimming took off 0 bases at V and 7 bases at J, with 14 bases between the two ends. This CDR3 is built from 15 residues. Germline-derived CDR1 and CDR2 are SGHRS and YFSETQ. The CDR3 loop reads CASSLVLGTRNEQFF. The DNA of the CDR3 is TGCGCCAGCAGCTTGGTTTTGGGGACGAGGAATGAGCAGTTCTTC.

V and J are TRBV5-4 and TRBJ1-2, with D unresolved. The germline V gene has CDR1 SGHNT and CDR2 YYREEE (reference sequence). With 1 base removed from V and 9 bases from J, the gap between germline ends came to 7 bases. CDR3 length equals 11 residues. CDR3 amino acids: CASSLSESYTF. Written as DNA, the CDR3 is TGTGCCAGCAGCTTGTCTGAGAGCTACACCTTC.

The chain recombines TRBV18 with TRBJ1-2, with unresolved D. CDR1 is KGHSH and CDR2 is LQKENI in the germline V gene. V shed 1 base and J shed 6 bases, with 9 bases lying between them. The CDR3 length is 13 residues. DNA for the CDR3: TGTGCCAGCTCACCACGCGCTGAGGATGGCTACACCTTC. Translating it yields CASSPRAEDGYTF. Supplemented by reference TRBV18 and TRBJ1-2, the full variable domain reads NAGVMQNPRHLVRRRGQEARLRCSPMKGHSHVYWYRQLPEEGLKFMVYLQKENIIDESGMPKERFSAEFPKEGPSILRIQQVVRGDSAAYFCASSPRAEDGYTFGSGTRLTVV.

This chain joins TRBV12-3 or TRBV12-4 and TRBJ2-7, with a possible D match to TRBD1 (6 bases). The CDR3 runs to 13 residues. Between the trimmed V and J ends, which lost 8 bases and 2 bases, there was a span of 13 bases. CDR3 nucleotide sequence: TGTGCCAGCCTCAGGACAGAGACCTACGAGCAGTACTTC. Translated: CASLRTETYEQYF.

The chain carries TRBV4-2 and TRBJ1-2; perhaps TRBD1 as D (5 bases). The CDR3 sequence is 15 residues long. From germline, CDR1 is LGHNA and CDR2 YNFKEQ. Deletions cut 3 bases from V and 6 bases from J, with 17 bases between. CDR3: CASSQGDSREDGYTF. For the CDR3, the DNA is TGTGCCAGCAGCCAGGGGGATAGCAGGGAGGATGGCTACACCTTC.

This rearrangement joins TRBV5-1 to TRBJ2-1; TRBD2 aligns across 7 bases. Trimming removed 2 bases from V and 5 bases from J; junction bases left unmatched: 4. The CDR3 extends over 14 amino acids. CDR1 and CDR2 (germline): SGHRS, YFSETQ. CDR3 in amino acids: CASSFGRLDNEQFF. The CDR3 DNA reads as TGCGCCAGCAGCTTCGGGAGGCTAGACAATGAGCAGTTCTTC. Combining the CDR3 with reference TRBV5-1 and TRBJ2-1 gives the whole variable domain KAGVTQTPRYLIKTRGQQVTLSCSPISGHRSVSWYQQTPGQGLQFLFEYFSETQRNKGNFPGRFSGRQFSNSRSEMNVSTLELGDSALYLCASSFGRLDNEQFFGPGTRLTVL.

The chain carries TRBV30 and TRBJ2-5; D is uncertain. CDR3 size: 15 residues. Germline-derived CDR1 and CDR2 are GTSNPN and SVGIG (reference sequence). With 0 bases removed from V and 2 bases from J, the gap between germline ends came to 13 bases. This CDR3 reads CAWSVLGSLQETQYF. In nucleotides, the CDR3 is TGTGCCTGGAGTGTACTGGGCAGCCTTCAAGAGACCCAGTACTTC.

For the CDR3, the DNA is TGTGCCAGCAGGGGACTACTTTGGAATGAGCAGTTCTTC. It specifies CASRGLLWNEQFF. The chain carries TRBV6-5 and TRBJ2-1, with 7 bases matching TRBD2. Germline CDR1 is MNHEY and CDR2 is SVGAGI. CDR3 length: 13 residues. V lost 6 bases to trimming and J lost 7 bases; unmatched junction nucleotides: 6.

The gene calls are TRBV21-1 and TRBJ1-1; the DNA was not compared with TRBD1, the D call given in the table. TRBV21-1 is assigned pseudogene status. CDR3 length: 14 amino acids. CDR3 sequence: CASWAGRMNTEAFF. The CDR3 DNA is TGTGCCAGCTGGGCTGGCCGCATGAACACTGAAGCTTTCTTT.

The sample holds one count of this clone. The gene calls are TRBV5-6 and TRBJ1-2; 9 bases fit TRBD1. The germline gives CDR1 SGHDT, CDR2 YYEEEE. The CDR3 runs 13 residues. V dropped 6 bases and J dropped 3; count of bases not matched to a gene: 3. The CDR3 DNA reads TGTGCCAGCATTAGGACAGGGGACTATGGCTACACCTTC. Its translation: CASIRTGDYGYTF.

The CDR3 region has the DNA TGTGCCAGCAGTTACAGGGGGTACAATCAGCCCCAGCATTTT. Translating it yields CASSYRGYNQPQHF. The chain has TRBV6-2 or TRBV6-3 and TRBJ1-5; D is perhaps TRBD1 (6 bases). V was trimmed by 2 bases and J by 3 bases, leaving 8 bases between them. This CDR3 is built from 14 residues. Germline loops: CDR1 MNHEY, CDR2 SVGEGT.

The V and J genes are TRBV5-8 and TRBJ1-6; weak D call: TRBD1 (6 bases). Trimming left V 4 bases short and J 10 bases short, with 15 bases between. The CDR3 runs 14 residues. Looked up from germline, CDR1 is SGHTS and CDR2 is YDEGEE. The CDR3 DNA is TGTGCCAGCAGCCCCCGACAGGTGGAGTCACCCCTCCACTTT. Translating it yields CASSPRQVESPLHF. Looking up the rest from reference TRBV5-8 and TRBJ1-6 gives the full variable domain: EAGVTQSPTHLIKTRGQQATLRCSPISGHTSVYWYQQALGLGLQFLLWYDEGEERNRGNFPPRFSGRQFPNYSSELNVNALELEDSALYLCASSPRQVESPLHFGNGTRLTVT.

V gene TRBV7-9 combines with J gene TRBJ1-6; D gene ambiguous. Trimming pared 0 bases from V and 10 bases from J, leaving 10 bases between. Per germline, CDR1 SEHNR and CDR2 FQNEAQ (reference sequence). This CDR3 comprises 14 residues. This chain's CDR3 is CASSLAAGGSPLHF. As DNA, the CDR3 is TGTGCCAGCAGCTTAGCGGCAGGAGGGTCACCCCTCCACTTT.

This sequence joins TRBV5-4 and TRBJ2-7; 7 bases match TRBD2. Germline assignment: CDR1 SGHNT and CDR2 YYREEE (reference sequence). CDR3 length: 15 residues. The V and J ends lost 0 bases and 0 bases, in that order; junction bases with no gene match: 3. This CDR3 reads CASSLAGGLSYEQYF. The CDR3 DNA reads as TGTGCCAGCAGCTTGGCGGGAGGCCTCTCCTACGAGCAGTACTTC.

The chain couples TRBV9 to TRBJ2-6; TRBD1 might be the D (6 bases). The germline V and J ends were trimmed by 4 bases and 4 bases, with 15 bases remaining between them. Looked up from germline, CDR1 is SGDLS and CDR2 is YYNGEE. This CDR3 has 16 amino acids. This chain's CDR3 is CASSSDGGSGANVLTF. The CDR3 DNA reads TGTGCCAGCAGCTCAGATGGGGGCTCAGGGGCCAACGTCCTGACTTTC.

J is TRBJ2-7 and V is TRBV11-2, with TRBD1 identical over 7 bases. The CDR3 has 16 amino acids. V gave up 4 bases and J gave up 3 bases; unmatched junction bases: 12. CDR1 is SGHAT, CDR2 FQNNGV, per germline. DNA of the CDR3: TGTGCCAGCAGCTCGACTTCCGGGACAGTGGGCTACGAGCAGTACTTC. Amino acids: CASSSTSGTVGYEQYF.

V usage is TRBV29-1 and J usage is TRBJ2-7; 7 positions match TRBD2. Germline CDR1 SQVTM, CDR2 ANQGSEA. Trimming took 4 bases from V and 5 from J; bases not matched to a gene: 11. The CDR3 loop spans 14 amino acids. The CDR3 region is CSVVEPRGSNEQYF. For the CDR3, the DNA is TGCAGCGTTGTAGAACCCCGCGGGAGTAACGAGCAGTACTTC.

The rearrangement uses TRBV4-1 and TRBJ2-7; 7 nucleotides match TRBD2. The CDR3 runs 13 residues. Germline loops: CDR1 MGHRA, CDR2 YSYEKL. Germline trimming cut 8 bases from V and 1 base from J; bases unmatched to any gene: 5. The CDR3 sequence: CASGPSGSYEQYF. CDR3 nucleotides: TGCGCCAGCGGTCCTAGCGGATCCTACGAGCAGTACTTC.

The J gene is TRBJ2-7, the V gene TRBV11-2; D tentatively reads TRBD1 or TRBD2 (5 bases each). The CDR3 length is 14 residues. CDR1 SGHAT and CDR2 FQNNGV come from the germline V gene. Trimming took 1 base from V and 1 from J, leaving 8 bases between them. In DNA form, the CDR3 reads TGTGCCAGCAGCTTAGCGGGGCGATCCTACGAGCAGTACTTC. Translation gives CASSLAGRSYEQYF.